Shown below are 27 T cell receptor beta chains from a single sample sequenced in a study of blood T cell repertoires in COVID-19. Profiling relied on immunoSEQ multiplex PCR, and the TCRdb table lists in-frame clones only, not all of them. The sample has some 150,000 clones, roughly 89% seen once. Sequenced material: peripheral blood. These receptors originate from a man in his 60s with active or convalescent COVID-19.

The sample holds one count of this clone. V is TRBV12-3 or TRBV12-4 and J is TRBJ1-2; D not resolved. Trimming pared 2 bases from V and 5 bases from J, leaving 6 bases between. This CDR3 is built from 12 residues. The CDR3: CASSLLYYGYTF. The CDR3 nucleotides read TGTGCCAGCAGTTTACTCTATTATGGCTACACCTTC.

The chain joins TRBV6-5 to TRBJ1-1; 7 nucleotides align to TRBD1. Losses at the gene ends were 9 bases for V and 10 bases for J; bases not matched to a gene: 17. This CDR3 contains 14 residues. Per the germline V gene, CDR1 is MNHEY and CDR2 is SVGAGI. CDR3 region: CASYPRGTGGVAFF. DNA for the CDR3: TGTGCCAGTTACCCCAGGGGGACCGGGGGTGTAGCTTTCTTT.

The rearrangement joins TRBV28 to TRBJ2-1; a weak D match, TRBD2 (6 bases). Germline CDR1 MDHEN, CDR2 SYDVKM. This CDR3 comprises 16 residues. Trimming took off 6 bases at V and 4 bases at J, with 19 bases between the two ends. The CDR3: CASRGDGSWLYNEQFF. DNA of the CDR3: TGTGCCAGCAGGGGGGACGGGAGTTGGCTTTACAATGAGCAGTTCTTC.

The J gene is TRBJ1-3, the V gene TRBV2; 9 bases align to TRBD1. The CDR3 sequence is 16 residues long. Germline values: CDR1 SNHLY, CDR2 FYNNEI. J lost 3 bases, V lost 5 bases, and 8 bases had no gene match. DNA of the CDR3: TGTGCCAGCAGTCCTCGACAGGGGGTATTTGGAAACACCATATATTTT. Its protein is CASSPRQGVFGNTIYF. Looking up the rest from reference TRBV2 and TRBJ1-3 gives the full variable domain: EPEVTQTPSHQVTQMGQEVILRCVPISNHLYFYWYRQILGQKVEFLVSFYNNEISEKSEIFDDQFSVERPDGSNFTLKIRSTKLEDSAMYFCASSPRQGVFGNTIYFGEGSWLTVV.

CDR3 amino acids: CAISEGRGYTF. DNA for the CDR3: TGTGCCATCAGTGAGGGCAGGGGCTACACCTTC. The rearrangement uses TRBV10-3 and TRBJ1-2; D is unresolved. V lost 2 bases, J lost 8 bases, and 6 bases lay in between. CDR3 length: 11 residues. The germline gives CDR1 ENHRY, CDR2 SYGVKD.

The chain links TRBV4-3 to TRBJ2-1; a possible D gene is TRBD2 (5 bases). CDR3 length: 13 amino acids. Deletions cut 0 bases from V and 8 bases from J, with 8 bases between. Germline V gives CDR1 LGHNA, CDR2 YSLEER. CDR3 in DNA: TGCGCCAGCAGCCAAGATCTGAGGGATGAGCAGTTCTTC. This translates into CASSQDLRDEQFF.

This clone was seen just once. This chain links TRBV5-4 with TRBJ1-2, with TRBD1 matching over 9 bases. The trim removed 5 bases at V and 3 bases at J, leaving 5 bases unmatched. CDR1 is SGHNT and CDR2 is YYREEE in the germline V gene (reference sequence). The CDR3 has 14 amino acids. The CDR3 DNA follows: TGTGCCAGCAGACGACAGGGGGGGTACTATGGCTACACCTTC. Encoded protein: CASRRQGGYYGYTF.

The rearrangement joins TRBV7-6 to TRBJ2-3; 10 positions match TRBD2. This CDR3 is 15 amino acids long. V shed 7 bases and J 4 bases; nucleotides not matched to a gene: 8. Germline CDR1 and CDR2: SGHVS and FNYEAQ. CDR3 region: CASNSPSGGPDTQYF. DNA of the CDR3: TGTGCCAGCAACTCGCCTAGCGGGGGCCCAGATACGCAGTATTTT.

The chain combines TRBV19 with TRBJ2-1; 12 positions match TRBD2. Germline values: CDR1 LNHDA, CDR2 SQIVND (reference sequence). CDR3 length: 16 residues. V dropped 4 bases and J dropped 2; count of bases not matched to a gene: 3. The CDR3 DNA is TGTGCCAGTAGTACCCTAGCGGGAGGGACCTACAATGAGCAGTTCTTC. Translating gives CASSTLAGGTYNEQFF.

This clone was counted once. Written as DNA, the CDR3 is TGTGCCAGCAGCCAAGGGGGAGGAGCTGGAAACACCATATATTTT. Protein: CASSQGGGAGNTIYF. The chain combines TRBV3-1 (or the pseudogene TRBV3-2) with TRBJ1-3, with unresolved D. V gave up 1 base and J gave up 2 bases, with 9 bases separating them. CDR1 LGHDT and CDR2 YNNKEL come from the germline V gene (reference sequence). The CDR3 runs 15 residues.

V is TRBV5-1 and J is TRBJ1-1, with 7 bases identical to TRBD1. CDR1 is SGHRS and CDR2 is YFSETQ in the germline V gene. This CDR3 is built from 15 residues. V gave up 4 bases and J gave up 0 bases; unmatched junction bases: 6. The CDR3 is CASSNWDSMNTEAFF. Written as DNA, the CDR3 is TGCGCCAGCAGCAATTGGGACAGCATGAACACTGAAGCTTTCTTT. Looking up the rest from reference TRBV5-1 and TRBJ1-1 gives the full variable domain: KAGVTQTPRYLIKTRGQQVTLSCSPISGHRSVSWYQQTPGQGLQFLFEYFSETQRNKGNFPGRFSGRQFSNSRSEMNVSTLELGDSALYLCASSNWDSMNTEAFFGQGTRLTVV.

The chain employs TRBV18 and TRBJ2-7; 7 nucleotides align to TRBD1. The CDR3 is made up of 14 amino acids. Germline V gene sequence: CDR1 KGHSH, CDR2 LQKENI. Unmatched junction bases numbered 6, after V lost 3 bases and J lost 4 bases. CDR3 residues: CASSPGTVRYEQYF. The CDR3 DNA follows: TGTGCCAGCTCACCGGGGACAGTTAGGTACGAGCAGTACTTC.

The chain uses TRBV29-1 and TRBJ2-7; 12 bases match TRBD2. CDR3 length: 13 amino acids. Germline V CDR1 and CDR2: SQVTM, ANQGSEA. J lost 2 bases, V lost 7 bases, and 3 bases had no gene match. The CDR3 region has the DNA TGCAGCGCTCGACTAGCGGGAGCCTACGAGCAGTACTTC. Residues: CSARLAGAYEQYF.

The chain employs TRBV4-2 and TRBJ1-5, with D unclear. Per the germline V gene, CDR1 is LGHNA and CDR2 is YNFKEQ. The V end lost 2 bases, the J end lost 2 bases, and 4 bases lay between the germline ends. The CDR3 is 13 amino acids. The CDR3 sequence: CASSQSGNQPQHF. CDR3 coding DNA: TGTGCCAGCAGCCAAAGCGGCAATCAGCCCCAGCATTTT.

The chain has TRBV24-1 and TRBJ1-2; D ambiguous. CDR1 KGHDR and CDR2 SFDVKD come from the germline V gene. The CDR3 totals 12 residues. Trimming stripped 6 bases from V and 4 bases from J, with 8 bases between. DNA of the CDR3: TGTGCCACCAGTTCACCGAGCTATGGCTACACCTTC. Its translation: CATSSPSYGYTF.

V and J are TRBV28 and TRBJ1-4, with D unclear. There are 13 residues in the CDR3. V was shortened by 4 bases and J by 6 bases, with 9 bases between the two germline ends. The germline gives CDR1 MDHEN, CDR2 SYDVKM. This chain's CDR3 is CASSSPPHEKLFF. The CDR3, as DNA: TGTGCCAGCAGTTCCCCCCCTCATGAAAAACTGTTTTTT.

This clone was seen just once. This chain uses TRBV28 with TRBJ1-6; maybe TRBD1 (6 bases). Germline loops: CDR1 MDHEN, CDR2 SYDVKM. This CDR3 comprises 16 residues. With 5 bases removed from V and 10 bases from J, the gap between germline ends came to 21 bases. As DNA, the CDR3 is TGTGCCAGCAGTCCCCAGGCCCGACAGGAGCTATCACCCCTCCACTTT. It is translated as CASSPQARQELSPLHF.

This chain joins TRBV7-9 and TRBJ2-1; no definite D call. Trimming stripped 3 bases from V and 7 bases from J, with 10 bases between. The CDR3 is made up of 13 amino acids. CDR1 and CDR2 (germline): SEHNR, FQNEAQ (reference sequence). CDR3: CASSFSSGNEQFF. Written as DNA, the CDR3 is TGTGCCAGCAGCTTCTCATCCGGGAATGAGCAGTTCTTC.

This rearrangement joins TRBV27 to TRBJ2-2; 8 positions agree with TRBD1. The CDR3 covers 16 residues. CDR1 MNHEY and CDR2 SMNVEV come from the germline V gene (reference sequence). V shed 3 bases, J shed 5 bases, and the junction held 8 bases outside the gene matches. CDR3 residues: CASSFLGTGSTGELFF. CDR3 sequence (DNA): TGTGCCAGCAGTTTCCTGGGGACAGGATCAACCGGGGAGCTGTTTTTT.

The CDR3 sequence is CATSRGDSNSPLHF. The CDR3 region has the DNA TGTGCCACCAGCAGAGGGGACAGTAATTCACCCCTCCACTTT. V usage is TRBV15 and J usage is TRBJ1-6; 7 bases match TRBD1. The CDR3 length is 14 residues. The junction had 0 bases not matched to a gene; V was cut back by 1 base and J by 6 bases. In germline, CDR1 is LNHNV, CDR2 YYDKDF (reference sequence).

V gene TRBV28 combines with J gene TRBJ1-5; D is undetermined. Trimming removed 3 bases at V and 0 bases at J, with 12 bases between. The CDR3 contains 16 residues. From germline, CDR1 is MDHEN and CDR2 SYDVKM. The CDR3 is CASSLAGQLSNQPQHF. CDR3 coding DNA: TGTGCCAGCAGTTTGGCAGGCCAACTTAGCAATCAGCCCCAGCATTTT.

This chain connects TRBV5-1 to TRBJ2-7; 7 bases align to TRBD2. V was pared by 4 bases and J by 2 bases, with 9 bases of the junction left unmatched. In germline, CDR1 is SGHRS, CDR2 YFSETQ. The CDR3 runs to 15 residues. CDR3 amino acids: CASSRGEAGPYEQYF. CDR3 DNA: TGCGCCAGCAGCAGGGGAGAAGCGGGACCCTACGAGCAGTACTTC. Drawing the rest from reference TRBV5-1 and TRBJ2-7, the complete variable domain is KAGVTQTPRYLIKTRGQQVTLSCSPISGHRSVSWYQQTPGQGLQFLFEYFSETQRNKGNFPGRFSGRQFSNSRSEMNVSTLELGDSALYLCASSRGEAGPYEQYFGPGTRLTVT.

The chain uses TRBV5-1 and TRBJ1-5; the D is unclear. The germline CDR1 and CDR2 sequences are SGHRS and YFSETQ. V dropped 1 base and J dropped 9 bases, with 11 bases sitting between them. The CDR3 is 13 residues long. CDR3 bases: TGCGCCAGCAGCTTGATGGGGAGCCGGCCCCAGCATTTT. Its protein is CASSLMGSRPQHF. The full variable domain, its missing parts supplied by reference TRBV5-1 and TRBJ1-5, is KAGVTQTPRYLIKTRGQQVTLSCSPISGHRSVSWYQQTPGQGLQFLFEYFSETQRNKGNFPGRFSGRQFSNSRSEMNVSTLELGDSALYLCASSLMGSRPQHFGDGTRLSIL.

This rearrangement joins TRBV29-1 to TRBJ2-7; 7 nucleotides line up with TRBD2. Germline lookup yields CDR1 SQVTM and CDR2 ANQGSEA. The V segment lost 7 bases and the J segment 7 bases; nucleotides outside the gene matches: 19. CDR3 length equals 15 residues. Written as DNA, the CDR3 is TGCAGCGCTAAACTCCCCTCAGGAGGAGCGGGGGAGCAGTACTTC. Residues: CSAKLPSGGAGEQYF.

The chain combines TRBV7-8 with TRBJ2-5, with a tentative D call TRBD1 (6 bases). Between the trimmed V and J ends, which lost 8 bases and 5 bases, there was a span of 12 bases. This CDR3 comprises 12 residues. Looked up from germline, CDR1 is SGHVS and CDR2 is FQNEAQ. In nucleotides, the CDR3 is TGTGCCAGCGGCGACAGGACGGAGACCCAGTACTTC. Translation gives CASGDRTETQYF. Using reference TRBV7-8 and TRBJ2-5 for the parts outside the CDR3, the full variable domain is GAGVSQSPRYKVAKRGQDVALRCDPISGHVSLFWYQQALGQGPEFLTYFQNEAQLDKSGLPSDRFFAERPEGSVSTLKIQRTQQEDSAVYLCASGDRTETQYFGPGTRLLVL.

The J gene is TRBJ1-4, the V gene TRBV4-1, with D uncertain. Germline V gene data show CDR1 as MGHRA and CDR2 as YSYEKL. Trimming took 3 bases from V and 8 from J, leaving 16 bases between them. The CDR3 is 15 amino acids. CDR3 in amino acids: CASSHPWGGREKLFF. The CDR3 DNA is TGCGCCAGCAGCCACCCCTGGGGTGGGAGAGAAAAACTGTTTTTT.

The chain recombines TRBV9 with TRBJ2-3, with 9 bases aligning to TRBD1. This CDR3 is built from 14 residues. Germline V lookup: CDR1 SGDLS, CDR2 YYNGEE. Trimming at V came to 7 bases and at J to 0 bases, leaving 3 bases not matched to a gene. CDR3 sequence: CASSQGASTDTQYF. CDR3 bases: TGTGCCAGCTCACAGGGGGCTAGCACAGATACGCAGTATTTT.